The 20 T cell receptor beta chains in this list originate from one sample, sequenced in a study of post-analysis software for immune sequencing data. Antigen specificity for these receptors is unknown. TCR beta libraries were prepared from cDNA with unique molecular identifiers. One entry per CDR3 protein results from TCRdb running MiXCR on the PCR reads. The data contain 700,000 to 800,000 distinct CDR3 sequences, about 27% of them singletons. General study findings and limits: TRBV5-6, TRBV5-1 and TRBV20-1 belonged to a set of five TRBV segments that were more frequent in patients than controls.

Sequences were obtained from blood. These receptors all stem from a girl aged 5 to 17 with multiple sclerosis.

The chain joins TRBV4-1 to TRBJ1-5, with a weak D call TRBD1 (6 bases). The germline gives CDR1 MGHRA, CDR2 YSYEKL. This CDR3 contains 15 residues. V was pared by 3 bases and J by 2 bases, with 11 bases between. As DNA, the CDR3 is TGCGCCAGCAGCCAGGAGGGGGTTGGCAATCAGCCCCAGCATTTT. This translates into CASSQEGVGNQPQHF.

This clonotype was seen a few times. The gene calls are TRBV7-2 and TRBJ2-5; unclear D gene. The CDR3 covers 14 residues. Germline CDR1 is SGHTA and CDR2 is FQGNSA. Trimming removed 5 bases at V and 3 bases at J, with 13 bases between. CDR3 residues: CASSRTVSEETQYF. CDR3 DNA: TGTGCCAGCAGCCGAACAGTATCCGAAGAGACCCAGTACTTC.

The V gene is TRBV20-1, the J gene TRBJ2-1, with D perhaps matching TRBD2 (5 bases). Germline V gene sequence: CDR1 DFQATT, CDR2 SNEGSKA (reference sequence). Trimming pared 0 bases from V and 0 bases from J, leaving 12 bases between. This CDR3 comprises 16 residues. The CDR3 nucleotides read TGCAGTGCTAGAGAACTAGGAGGAAGCTCCTACAATGAGCAGTTCTTC. This sequence encodes CSARELGGSSYNEQFF.

This clonotype was counted between two and nine times. The chain carries TRBV29-1 and TRBJ2-7, with 7 positions matching TRBD1. The germline gives CDR1 SQVTM, CDR2 ANQGSEA. V shed 5 bases and J 6 bases; nucleotides not matched to a gene: 16. This CDR3 is built from 15 residues. In DNA, the CDR3 is TGCAGCGTTTTAGACCCACAGGGGTCCCCCTCCGAGCAGTACTTC. Residues: CSVLDPQGSPSEQYF.

The genes are TRBV12-3 or TRBV12-4 and TRBJ2-3, with D unclear. The V end was cut by 6 bases, the J end by 0 bases, with 7 bases between. The CDR3 length is 13 residues. CDR3 sequence: CASSSVSTDTQYF. The CDR3 DNA sequence: TGTGCCAGCAGCTCCGTCAGCACAGATACGCAGTATTTT.

The gene calls are TRBV6-2 or TRBV6-3 and TRBJ1-6; perhaps TRBD1 as D (5 bases). V lost 7 bases and J lost 9, with 13 bases in between. The CDR3 is 13 residues long. Looked up from germline, CDR1 is MNHEY and CDR2 is SVGEGT. CDR3 amino acids: CASIDSFGSPLHF. CDR3 in DNA: TGTGCCAGCATCGACAGTTTTGGTTCACCCCTCCACTTT.

This chain links TRBV10-3 with TRBJ2-2; D uncertain. This CDR3 spans 11 amino acids. Per germline, CDR1 ENHRY and CDR2 SYGVKD. Trimming cost V 7 bases and J 6 bases, with 6 bases left between them. The CDR3 sequence: CAINGPGELFF. The CDR3 DNA sequence: TGTGCCATCAATGGGCCCGGGGAGCTGTTTTTT.

This clonotype was seen a few times. This chain links TRBV15 with TRBJ2-1, with a weak D call TRBD2 (5 bases). V gave up 0 bases and J gave up 6 bases, with 12 bases separating them. The CDR3 length is 15 residues. Germline CDR1 LNHNV, CDR2 YYDKDF (reference sequence). The CDR3 sequence: CATSRDLLACNEQFF. The DNA for the CDR3 is TGTGCCACCAGCAGAGATCTGCTAGCTTGCAATGAGCAGTTCTTC.

This clonotype was seen a handful of times. The germline gene is not matched at one end of the junction; a read error may be the cause. V gene TRBV3-1 combines with J gene TRBJ2-3; D uncertain. Looked up from germline, CDR1 is LGHDT and CDR2 is YNNKEL (reference sequence). The CDR3 sequence is 18 residues long. The CDR3 region is CASSQDPVSPLRTDTQYF. CDR3 DNA sequence: TGTGCCAGCAGCCAAGATCCGGTCTCACCACTCCGCACCGATACGCAGTATTTT.

V is TRBV4-3 and J is TRBJ1-4; no clear D gene. The V end was cut by 3 bases, the J end by 0 bases, with 8 bases between. Per germline, CDR1 LGHNA and CDR2 YSLEER. The CDR3 spans 15 residues. The CDR3 loop reads CASSQDAATNEKLFF. DNA for the CDR3: TGCGCCAGCAGCCAGGACGCTGCAACTAATGAAAAACTGTTTTTT.

This clonotype was seen only a few times. This chain joins TRBV3-1 and TRBJ2-1, with 7 bases that match TRBD2. V lost 4 bases and J lost 2; bases outside the gene matches: 11. Germline CDR1 reads LGHDT; CDR2 reads YNNKEL (reference sequence). This CDR3 is 17 amino acids long. The CDR3 bases are TGTGCCAGCAGCCCAAGGGTGGCTAGCGGCCCCTACAATGAGCAGTTCTTC. Its translation is CASSPRVASGPYNEQFF.

The chain joins TRBV20-1 to TRBJ1-2; 10 bases align to TRBD1. CDR3 length equals 11 residues. V was pared by 6 bases and J by 8 bases, with 3 bases of the junction left unmatched. CDR1 is DFQATT, CDR2 SNEGSKA, per germline (reference sequence). This chain's CDR3 is CSAGTGVGYTF. The CDR3 DNA sequence: TGCAGTGCCGGGACAGGGGTAGGCTACACCTTC.

The V and J genes are TRBV6-4 and TRBJ2-2, with 11 bases that match TRBD2. Per germline, CDR1 MRHNA and CDR2 SNTAGT. Trimming cost V 5 bases and J 0 bases; bases outside gene matches: 5. The CDR3 covers 17 residues. CDR3 DNA: TGTGCCAGCAGTCCGACTAGCGGGGTGACGAACACCGGGGAGCTGTTTTTT. Translating it yields CASSPTSGVTNTGELFF.

About this clonotype itself: One end of the junction varies from germline; a read error may be responsible. The V call is TRBV20-1, the J call TRBJ2-3; 9 positions agree with TRBD2. This CDR3 has 14 amino acids. Germline CDR1 is DFQATT and CDR2 is SNEGSKA (reference sequence). The CDR3 DNA reads TGCAGTGCTAGGTTGCGGGGGGGGTCAGATACGCGGTATTTT. Translation gives CSARLRGGSDTRYF.

The sample holds a few counts of this clonotype. The genes are TRBV5-1 and TRBJ2-3, with D perhaps TRBD2 (6 bases). The CDR3 runs to 14 residues. The germline V and J ends were trimmed by 4 bases and 3 bases, with 12 bases remaining between them. Germline assignment: CDR1 SGHRS and CDR2 YFSETQ. This CDR3 is CASSVEGRTDTQYF. The CDR3 region has the DNA TGCGCCAGCAGCGTGGAGGGACGGACAGATACGCAGTATTTT.

The chain joins TRBV12-3 or TRBV12-4 to TRBJ2-1; D gene uncertain. This CDR3 is built from 16 residues. V was pared by 5 bases and J by 6 bases, with 20 bases between. CDR3 in amino acids: CASSPLGRSKPNEQFF. CDR3 coding DNA: TGTGCCAGCAGTCCCCTCGGCAGGTCCAAGCCCAATGAGCAGTTCTTC.

The chain employs TRBV15 and TRBJ2-7; unclear D gene. The CDR3 is made up of 13 amino acids. V lost 0 bases and J lost 3, with 6 bases in between. Germline values: CDR1 LNHNV, CDR2 YYDKDF (reference sequence). The CDR3 sequence: CATSREGYYEQYF. In DNA form, the CDR3 reads TGTGCCACCAGCAGAGAAGGGTACTACGAGCAGTACTTC.

This clonotype has only a few counts. The chain combines TRBV10-3 with TRBJ1-2; D not certain. This CDR3 has 11 amino acids. Germline-derived CDR1 and CDR2 are ENHRY and SYGVKD. Trimming took off 10 bases at V and 3 bases at J, with 9 bases between the two ends. The CDR3 DNA is TGTGCCACCTCCCGGGACTATGGCTACACCTTC. Translation: CATSRDYGYTF.

This clonotype was seen a few times. The J gene is TRBJ2-1, the V gene TRBV28, with unresolved D. The CDR3 loop spans 16 amino acids. From germline, CDR1 is MDHEN and CDR2 SYDVKM. The germline V and J ends were trimmed by 10 bases and 5 bases, with 24 bases remaining between them. CDR3 nucleotide sequence: TGTGCCACATCTACCAGGAGTTATAGGCCTGACAATGAGCAGTTCTTC. It encodes CATSTRSYRPDNEQFF.

The chain has TRBV20-1 and TRBJ1-5; D uncertain. Germline assignment: CDR1 DFQATT and CDR2 SNEGSKA (reference sequence). The CDR3 is made up of 12 amino acids. Deletions cut 3 bases from V and 5 bases from J, with 8 bases between. The CDR3 coding sequence is TGCAGTGCTAGGTACCGAGATCAGCCCCAGCATTTT. This codes for CSARYRDQPQHF.